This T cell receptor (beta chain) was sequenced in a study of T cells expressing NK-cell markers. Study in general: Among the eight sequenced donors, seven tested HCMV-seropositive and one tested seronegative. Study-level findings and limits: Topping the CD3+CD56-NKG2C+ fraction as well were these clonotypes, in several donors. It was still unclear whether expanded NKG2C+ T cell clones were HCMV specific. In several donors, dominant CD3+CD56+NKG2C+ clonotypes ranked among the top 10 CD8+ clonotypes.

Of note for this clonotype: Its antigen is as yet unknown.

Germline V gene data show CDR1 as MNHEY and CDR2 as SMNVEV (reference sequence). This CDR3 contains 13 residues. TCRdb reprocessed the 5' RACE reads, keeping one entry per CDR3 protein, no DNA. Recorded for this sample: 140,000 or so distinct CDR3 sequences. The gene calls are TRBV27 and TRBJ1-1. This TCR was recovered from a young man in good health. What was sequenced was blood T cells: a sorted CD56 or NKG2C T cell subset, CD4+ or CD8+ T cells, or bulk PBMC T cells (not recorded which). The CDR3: CASSATRHTEAFF.